Listed below are T cell receptor beta chains from one sample, sequenced in a study of T-cell memory formation after mild COVID-19. TCRdb reprocessed the 5' RACE reads via MiXCR and lists one record per CDR3 protein. The sample has more than 350,000 distinct CDR3 sequences; approximately 15% are singletons. The sequenced material came from PBMCs or a T cell subset sorted from them (not recorded which). These receptors were obtained from a man aged 18 to 30 who had mild COVID-19 (a few samples of this study predate the infection). Cell type and time point are not known. Both conserved end residues are part of each CDR3. Clone sizes are given selectively: once, few, many, or a class where the clone is expanded.

CDR3aa	abundance	v_gene	j_gene
CASSLAVDSSLFF	few	TRBV5-1	TRBJ2-1
CASSTGTAYNEQFF	.	TRBV28	TRBJ2-1
CASRRLAGGEQFF	.	TRBV6-5	TRBJ2-1
CASRLDLNYGYTF	few	TRBV6-5	TRBJ1-2
CASSLMGLEAFF	few	TRBV7-2	TRBJ1-1
CASSHPQGAGTDTQYF	.	TRBV3-1	TRBJ2-3
CASSHQDGTEAFF	few	TRBV28	TRBJ1-1
CASSVVAGQFF	.	TRBV12-3/TRBV12-4	TRBJ2-1
CASSLALAGPSGEQYF	few	TRBV5-1	TRBJ2-7
CASSLPVVALRGGELFF	.	TRBV5-5	TRBJ2-2
CASSLSQARREAFF	.	TRBV27	TRBJ1-1
CASSYIPEGAEAFF	.	TRBV5-1	TRBJ1-1
CASSQELYNEQYF	.	TRBV4-2	TRBJ2-7
CASSVEGGVESPLHF	few	TRBV9	TRBJ1-6
CATSGGTGSDTQYF	many	TRBV10-3	TRBJ2-3
CASSSSSRDGRYEQYF	few	TRBV7-8	TRBJ2-7
CASSSRPGRLRDTQYF	.	TRBV11-2	TRBJ2-3
CSAYSGGYGYTF	.	TRBV20-1	TRBJ1-2
CASSLQGESNEQFF	.	TRBV7-3	TRBJ2-1
CASSLGGPRSPLHF	few	TRBV7-6	TRBJ1-6
CASSLTVTLRTTNPQETQYF	few	TRBV6-5	TRBJ2-5
CASSLSRLSEQFF	.	TRBV27	TRBJ2-1
CASSNRQDIKESPLHF	.	TRBV6-5	TRBJ1-6
CASSQHRGGRETQYF	.	TRBV4-3	TRBJ2-5
CASSQGRQEGSGNTIYF	few	TRBV4-1	TRBJ1-3
CASSLLVNNEQFF	few	TRBV12-3/TRBV12-4	TRBJ2-1
CATSGPTGDSNQPQHF	few	TRBV15	TRBJ1-5
CASSSNGRNTEAFF	.	TRBV5-1	TRBJ1-1
CSARVSGTQETQYF	.	TRBV20-1	TRBJ2-5
CASRRLFNEQFF	.	TRBV7-2	TRBJ2-1
CASSGPGTDTQYF	few	TRBV9	TRBJ2-3
CASSRDWETQYF	few	TRBV7-6	TRBJ2-5
CASSATDTQYF	many	TRBV28	TRBJ2-3
CASSPRQGPYNSPLHF	.	TRBV7-8	TRBJ1-6
CASSIGVGETQYF	.	TRBV9	TRBJ2-5
CSVETGTSSYEQYF	few	TRBV29-1	TRBJ2-7
CASSPTDGGTDTQYF	few	TRBV7-9	TRBJ2-3
CASSLERGAETQYF	.	TRBV5-1	TRBJ2-5
CASSQVGAGGPYNEQFF	.	TRBV4-3	TRBJ2-1
CASGLLAGPDTQYF	once	TRBV2	TRBJ2-3
CASREIGTPLPYEQYF	few	TRBV6-5	TRBJ2-7
CASSPRSLNTEAFF	few	TRBV5-1	TRBJ1-1
CASSFGRGPDTQYF	.	TRBV28	TRBJ2-3
CAIRALGGSTDTQYF	.	TRBV10-3	TRBJ2-3
CASSLFSGAETQYF	few	TRBV5-1	TRBJ2-5
CASSPPGTLAEAFF	.	TRBV18	TRBJ1-1
CASSYSSKGHGELFF	.	TRBV6-5	TRBJ2-2
CASSYTSLRVETQYF	.	TRBV7-2	TRBJ2-5
CASSRGTELWETQYF	.	TRBV18	TRBJ2-5
CASSPYFRAEAFF	many	TRBV18	TRBJ1-1
CASSGRAKGSEAFF	.	TRBV19	TRBJ1-1
CSAMSGTSTGELFF	.	TRBV20-1	TRBJ2-2
CASSAGTENIQYF	.	TRBV5-1	TRBJ2-4
CASSLDAGTGELFF	many	TRBV11-3	TRBJ2-2
CSARRTGLNQPQHF	.	TRBV20-1	TRBJ1-5
CAISAGGGFEQYF	few	TRBV10-3	TRBJ2-7